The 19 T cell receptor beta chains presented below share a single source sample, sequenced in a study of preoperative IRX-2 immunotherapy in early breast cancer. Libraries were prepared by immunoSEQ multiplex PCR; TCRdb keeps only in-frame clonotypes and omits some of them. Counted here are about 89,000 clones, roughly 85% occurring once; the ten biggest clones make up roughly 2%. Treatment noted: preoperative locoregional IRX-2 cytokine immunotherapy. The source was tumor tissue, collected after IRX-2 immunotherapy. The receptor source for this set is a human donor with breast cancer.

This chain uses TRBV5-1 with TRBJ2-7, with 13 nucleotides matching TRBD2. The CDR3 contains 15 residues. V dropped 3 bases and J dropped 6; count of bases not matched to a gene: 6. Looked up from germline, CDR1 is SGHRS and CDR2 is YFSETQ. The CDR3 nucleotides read TGCGCCAGCAGCTACGGACTAGCGGGAGACGGCGAGCAGTACTTC. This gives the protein CASSYGLAGDGEQYF.

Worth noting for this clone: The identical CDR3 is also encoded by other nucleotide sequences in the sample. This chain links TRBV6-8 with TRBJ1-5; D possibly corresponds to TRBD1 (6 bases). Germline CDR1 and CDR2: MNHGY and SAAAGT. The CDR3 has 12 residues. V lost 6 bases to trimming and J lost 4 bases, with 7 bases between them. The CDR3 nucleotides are TGTGCCAGCAGACAGGGTAATCAGCCCCAGCATTTT. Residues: CASRQGNQPQHF.

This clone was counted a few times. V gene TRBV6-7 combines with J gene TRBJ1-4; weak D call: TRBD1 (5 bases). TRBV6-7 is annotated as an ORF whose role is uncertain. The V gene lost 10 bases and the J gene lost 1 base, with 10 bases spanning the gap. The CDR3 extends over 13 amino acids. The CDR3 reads CAIEDRTNEKLFF. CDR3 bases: TGTGCCATCGAAGACAGAACTAATGAAAAACTGTTTTTT.

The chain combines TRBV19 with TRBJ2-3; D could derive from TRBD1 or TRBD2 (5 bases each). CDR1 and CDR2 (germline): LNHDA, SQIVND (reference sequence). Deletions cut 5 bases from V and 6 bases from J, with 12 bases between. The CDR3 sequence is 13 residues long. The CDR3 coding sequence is TGTGCCAGTAGTCCGACGGGACGGGATACGCAGTATTTT. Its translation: CASSPTGRDTQYF. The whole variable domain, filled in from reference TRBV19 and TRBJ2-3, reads DGGITQSPKYLFRKEGQNVTLSCEQNLNHDAMYWYRQDPGQGLRLIYYSQIVNDFQKGDIAEGYSVSREKKESFPLTVTSAQKNPTAFYLCASSPTGRDTQYFGPGTRLTVL.

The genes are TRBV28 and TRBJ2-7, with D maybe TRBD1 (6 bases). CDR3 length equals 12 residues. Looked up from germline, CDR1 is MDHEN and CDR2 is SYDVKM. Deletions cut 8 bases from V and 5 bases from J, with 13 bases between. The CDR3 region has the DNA TGTGCCAGCGAACAGGGACGCAACGAGCAGTACTTC. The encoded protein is CASEQGRNEQYF. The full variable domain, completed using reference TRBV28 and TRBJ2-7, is DVKVTQSSRYLVKRTGEKVFLECVQDMDHENMFWYRQDPGLGLRLIYFSYDVKMKEKGDIPEGYSVSREKKERFSLILESASTNQTSMYLCASEQGRNEQYFGPGTRLTVT.

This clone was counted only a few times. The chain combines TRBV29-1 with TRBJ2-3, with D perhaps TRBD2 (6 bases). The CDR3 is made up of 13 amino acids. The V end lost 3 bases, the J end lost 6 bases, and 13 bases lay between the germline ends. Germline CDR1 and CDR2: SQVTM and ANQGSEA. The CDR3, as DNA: TGCAGCGTTGAGCCGACGGAGGGGGATACGCAGTATTTT. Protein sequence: CSVEPTEGDTQYF.

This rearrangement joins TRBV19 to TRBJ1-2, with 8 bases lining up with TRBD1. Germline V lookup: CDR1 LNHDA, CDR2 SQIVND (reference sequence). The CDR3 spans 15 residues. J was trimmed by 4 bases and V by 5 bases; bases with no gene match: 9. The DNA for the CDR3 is TGTGCCAGTAGTCTAGCCAGGGGGCTGAGCTATGGCTACACCTTC. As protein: CASSLARGLSYGYTF. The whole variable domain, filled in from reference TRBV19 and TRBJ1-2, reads DGGITQSPKYLFRKEGQNVTLSCEQNLNHDAMYWYRQDPGQGLRLIYYSQIVNDFQKGDIAEGYSVSREKKESFPLTVTSAQKNPTAFYLCASSLARGLSYGYTFGSGTRLTVV.

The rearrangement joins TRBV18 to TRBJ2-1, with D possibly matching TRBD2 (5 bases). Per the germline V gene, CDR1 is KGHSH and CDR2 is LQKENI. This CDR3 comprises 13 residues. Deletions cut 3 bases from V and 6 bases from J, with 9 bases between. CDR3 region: CASSPRRGNEQFF. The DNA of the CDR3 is TGTGCCAGCTCACCCCGCCGGGGCAATGAGCAGTTCTTC. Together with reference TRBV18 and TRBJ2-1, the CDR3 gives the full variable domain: NAGVMQNPRHLVRRRGQEARLRCSPMKGHSHVYWYRQLPEEGLKFMVYLQKENIIDESGMPKERFSAEFPKEGPSILRIQQVVRGDSAAYFCASSPRRGNEQFFGPGTRLTVL.

CDR3 nucleotide sequence: TGTGCCAGCAGGCCTGAGGGCACGGGACAGTACAATGAGCAGTTCTTC. Its translation is CASRPEGTGQYNEQFF. This chain connects TRBV6-8 to TRBJ2-1, with 7 nucleotides matching TRBD1. Germline V CDR1 and CDR2: MNHGY, SAAAGT. The CDR3 totals 16 residues. V was pared by 6 bases and J by 4 bases, with 12 bases of the junction left unmatched.

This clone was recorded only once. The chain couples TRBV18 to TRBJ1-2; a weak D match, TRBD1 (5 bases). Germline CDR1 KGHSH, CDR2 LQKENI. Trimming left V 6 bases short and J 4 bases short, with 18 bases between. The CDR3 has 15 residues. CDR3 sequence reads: CASSPEWDESYGYTF. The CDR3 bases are TGTGCCAGCTCCCCGGAATGGGACGAGAGCTATGGCTACACCTTC.

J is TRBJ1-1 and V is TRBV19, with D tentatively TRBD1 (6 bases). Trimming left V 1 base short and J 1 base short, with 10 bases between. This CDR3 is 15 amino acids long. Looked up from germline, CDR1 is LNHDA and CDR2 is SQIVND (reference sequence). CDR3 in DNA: TGTGCCAGTAGTATAGGGACACAGGGGAACACTGAAGCTTTCTTT. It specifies CASSIGTQGNTEAFF.

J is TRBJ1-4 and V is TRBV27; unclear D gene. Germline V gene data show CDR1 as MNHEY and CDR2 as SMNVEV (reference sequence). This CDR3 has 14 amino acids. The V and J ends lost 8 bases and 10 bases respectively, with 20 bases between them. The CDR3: CASGTDRLRGKLFF. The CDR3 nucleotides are TGTGCCAGCGGAACGGACCGCCTTCGTGGAAAACTGTTTTTT.

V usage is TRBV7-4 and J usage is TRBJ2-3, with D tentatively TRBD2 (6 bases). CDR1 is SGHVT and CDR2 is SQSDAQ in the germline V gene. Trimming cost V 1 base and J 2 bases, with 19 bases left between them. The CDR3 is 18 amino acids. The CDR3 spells CASSLVLTGGKVTDTQYF. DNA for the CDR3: TGTGCCAGCAGCTTAGTCCTCACCGGGGGAAAGGTCACAGATACGCAGTATTTT.

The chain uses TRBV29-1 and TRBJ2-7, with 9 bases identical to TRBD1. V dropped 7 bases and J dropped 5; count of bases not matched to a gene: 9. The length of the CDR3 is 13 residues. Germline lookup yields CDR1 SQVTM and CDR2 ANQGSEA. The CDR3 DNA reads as TGCAGCGCCGAACAGGGGGCAGGCGACGAGCAGTACTTC. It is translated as CSAEQGAGDEQYF.

For the CDR3, the DNA is TGCGCCAGCAGCCAAGATCAAGGGGTCTCCTCCTACAATGAGCAGTTCTTC. Translated, it gives CASSQDQGVSSYNEQFF. The chain carries TRBV23-1 and TRBJ2-1; a possible D gene is TRBD1 (5 bases). TRBV23-1 qualifies as an ORF whose function is uncertain. The V gene lost 6 bases and the J gene lost 0 bases, with 18 bases spanning the gap. The CDR3 is made up of 17 amino acids.

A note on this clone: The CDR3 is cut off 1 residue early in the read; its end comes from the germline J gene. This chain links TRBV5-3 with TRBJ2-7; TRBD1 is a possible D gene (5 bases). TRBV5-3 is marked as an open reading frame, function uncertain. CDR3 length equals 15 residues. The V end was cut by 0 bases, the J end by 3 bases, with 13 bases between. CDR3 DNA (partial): TGTGCCAGAAGCTTGGCCGGCAGGGTGGACTACGAGCAGTAC. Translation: CARSLAGRVDYEQY. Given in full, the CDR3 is CARSLAGRVDYEQYF.

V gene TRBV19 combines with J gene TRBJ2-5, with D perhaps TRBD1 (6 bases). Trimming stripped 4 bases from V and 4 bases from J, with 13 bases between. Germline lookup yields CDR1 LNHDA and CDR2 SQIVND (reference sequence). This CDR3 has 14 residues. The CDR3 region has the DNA TGTGCCAGTAGTACCGACACAGGGTTAGAGACCCAGTACTTC. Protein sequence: CASSTDTGLETQYF.

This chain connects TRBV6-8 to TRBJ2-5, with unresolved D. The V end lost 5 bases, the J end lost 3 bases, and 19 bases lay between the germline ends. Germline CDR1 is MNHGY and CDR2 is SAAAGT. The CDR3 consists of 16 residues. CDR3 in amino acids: CASSDRRNSGKETQYF. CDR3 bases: TGTGCCAGCAGTGACCGTCGTAACAGTGGTAAAGAGACCCAGTACTTC.

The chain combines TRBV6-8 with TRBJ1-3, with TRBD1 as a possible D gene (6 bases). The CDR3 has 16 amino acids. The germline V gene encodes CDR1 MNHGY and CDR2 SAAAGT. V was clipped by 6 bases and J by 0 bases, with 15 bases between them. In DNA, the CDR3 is TGTGCCAGCAGAGCCGGACAGCTTCTCTCTGGAAACACCATATATTTT. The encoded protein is CASRAGQLLSGNTIYF.